Below are 7 T cell receptor beta chains sequenced from a single sample in a study of T cells in Graves' hyperthyroidism and ophthalmopathy. Amplification of TCR beta CDR3 regions used RNA as the template. When the TCR CDR3 underwent first-round RT-PCR, the HTBI primer set was used. TCRdb processed the multiplex PCR reads anew with MiXCR; each CDR3 protein has one entry. The sample lists about 640,000 distinct CDR3 sequences, 40% to 55% seen once, with 6.5% to 9% in the top ten. Material for sequencing was peripheral blood or thyroid tissue (not recorded which). These receptors were taken from an adult man with Graves' disease, either hyperthyroidism or ophthalmopathy (not recorded which).

V is TRBV20-1 and J is TRBJ2-5, with TRBD2 identical over 8 bases. Germline CDR1 DFQATT, CDR2 SNEGSKA (reference sequence). The V gene end was trimmed by 1 base and the J gene end by 0 bases; junction bases not matched to a gene: 7. The CDR3 runs 16 residues. DNA of the CDR3: TGCAGTGCTAGAGCGTGGGGCGGGGGGAACCAAGAGACCCAGTACTTC. Amino acids: CSARAWGGGNQETQYF.

This clonotype was found a few times. This sequence joins TRBV20-1 and TRBJ1-2, with TRBD1 matching over 7 bases. J was trimmed by 4 bases and V by 1 base; bases with no gene match: 6. Germline assignment: CDR1 DFQATT and CDR2 SNEGSKA (reference sequence). The CDR3 is made up of 14 amino acids. CDR3 protein: CSARVGQRGYGYTF. CDR3 bases: TGCAGTGCTAGAGTGGGACAGCGCGGCTATGGCTACACCTTC.

The CDR3 spells CSAPVQGAGYNSPLHF. The CDR3 DNA reads as TGCAGTGCCCCCGTACAGGGGGCAGGCTATAATTCACCCCTCCACTTT. The V and J genes are TRBV20-1 and TRBJ1-6; 9 positions agree with TRBD1. Germline CDR1 is DFQATT and CDR2 is SNEGSKA (reference sequence). The CDR3 sequence is 16 residues long. J lost 3 bases, V lost 6 bases, and 9 bases had no gene match.

The chain is built from TRBV20-1 and TRBJ1-3, with D hard to call. The CDR3 length is 16 residues. V lost 6 bases to trimming and J lost 1 base, with 19 bases between them. Germline V gene data show CDR1 as DFQATT and CDR2 as SNEGSKA (reference sequence). CDR3 in amino acids: CSANKRTSTSGNTIYF. The CDR3 DNA reads as TGCAGTGCAAACAAAAGGACGTCGACGTCTGGAAACACCATATATTTT.

This clonotype was found a few times. This rearrangement joins TRBV13 to TRBJ1-1; 11 bases agree with TRBD1. The CDR3 is made up of 13 amino acids. V was clipped by 5 bases and J by 7 bases; unmatched bases: 3. The V gene's germline CDR1 is PRHDT and CDR2 FYEKMQ (reference sequence). The CDR3 region has the DNA TGTGCCAGCAGCACGGGACAGGGGGTTGAAGCTTTCTTT. It translates to CASSTGQGVEAFF.

The table lists this clonotype with a few counts. The chain couples TRBV7-8 to TRBJ1-4, with 8 bases matching TRBD1. This CDR3 spans 15 amino acids. With 1 base clipped from V and 8 bases from J, the junction kept 6 bases outside the gene matches. Germline V gene data show CDR1 as SGHVS and CDR2 as FQNEAQ. CDR3 in DNA: TGTGCCAGCAGCTTAGGGACAGGGCGGAACGAAAAACTGTTTTTT. Protein: CASSLGTGRNEKLFF.

V usage is TRBV29-1 and J usage is TRBJ2-6, with a possible D match to TRBD1 (5 bases). Germline V gene sequence: CDR1 SQVTM, CDR2 ANQGSEA. Trimming removed 8 bases from V and 3 bases from J, with 14 bases in between. The CDR3 consists of 14 residues. As DNA, the CDR3 is TGCAGCTCACTCCAGGGTAGTGGGGCCAACGTCCTGACTTTC. Amino acid sequence: CSSLQGSGANVLTF.